Listed here are 25 T cell receptor beta chains from one sample, sequenced in a study of T cell changes during pregnancy in multiple sclerosis. Data came from immunoSEQ multiplex PCR; TCRdb stores just in-frame clones and leaves some out. The sample lists about 11,000 clones, just under 95% occurring once. Sequences were derived from CD4+ T cells from peripheral blood mononuclear cells, sampled before pregnancy. The source is a female donor with multiple sclerosis, enrolled in a pregnancy study.

The chain uses TRBV21-1 and TRBJ1-5; TRBD1, the D gene given by the table, was not confirmed from the DNA. TRBV21-1 is labeled a pseudogene. The CDR3 consists of 18 residues. The CDR3 here is CASSSQQGAGGDNQPQHF. As DNA, the CDR3 is TGTGCCAGCAGCTCCCAACAGGGGGCCGGAGGGGATAATCAGCCCCAGCATTTT.

This chain uses TRBV6-5 with TRBJ1-1, with 8 bases aligning to TRBD1. Trimming at V came to 7 bases and at J to 6 bases, leaving 7 bases not matched to a gene. The CDR3 sequence is 13 residues long. Per the germline V gene, CDR1 is MNHEY and CDR2 is SVGAGI. The CDR3 loop reads CASNPRQGPEAFF. The CDR3 DNA reads as TGTGCCAGCAATCCTAGACAGGGGCCTGAAGCTTTCTTT.

A single count supports this clone. This sequence joins TRBV5-1 and TRBJ1-1; 7 bases match TRBD1. V trimming: 3 bases; J trimming: 6 bases; junction bases outside the gene matches: 11. The CDR3 spans 15 residues. CDR1 and CDR2 from the germline V gene are SGHRS and YFSETQ. The DNA for the CDR3 is TGCGCCAGCAGCTCCGGGACAGAAGTTCCGTCTGAAGCTTTCTTT. This sequence encodes CASSSGTEVPSEAFF.

The chain joins TRBV6-5 to TRBJ2-5, with D possibly being TRBD2 (7 bases). The CDR3 extends over 14 amino acids. Germline V gene data show CDR1 as MNHEY and CDR2 as SVGAGI. V was cut by 2 bases and J by 5 bases, with 12 bases left in between. The CDR3 nucleotides are TGTGCCAGCAGTTACGGGGGGGGCGGGGAGACCCAGTACTTC. Translation gives CASSYGGGGETQYF.

The DNA for the CDR3 is TGTGCCAGCAGGGAGACAGGCGCCGTTAACTATGGCTACACCTTC. It translates to CASRETGAVNYGYTF. The V gene is TRBV2, the J gene TRBJ1-2; maybe TRBD1 (6 bases). The length of the CDR3 is 15 residues. The V end lost 6 bases, the J end lost 1 base, and 15 bases lay between the germline ends. Germline CDR1 is SNHLY and CDR2 is FYNNEI.

This chain connects TRBV4-1 to TRBJ1-6, with 7 positions matching TRBD1. Germline V gene sequence: CDR1 MGHRA, CDR2 YSYEKL. V shed 4 bases, J shed 7 bases, and the junction held 7 bases outside the gene matches. The CDR3 is made up of 15 amino acids. CDR3 in amino acids: CASSPEGTANSPLHF. DNA of the CDR3: TGCGCCAGCAGCCCAGAAGGGACAGCCAATTCACCCCTCCACTTT.

The chain carries TRBV19 and TRBJ1-5, with D maybe TRBD1 (5 bases). V lost 3 bases and J lost 0, with 18 bases in between. The CDR3 length is 18 residues. The germline V gene has CDR1 LNHDA and CDR2 SQIVND (reference sequence). The CDR3 is CASSMVTLRGHSNQPQHF. The CDR3 region has the DNA TGTGCCAGTAGTATGGTGACCTTAAGGGGTCATAGCAATCAGCCCCAGCATTTT.

The CDR3 DNA is TGTGCCAGCTCGATAGGGGGCGCGACTGAAGCTTTCTTT. Translated, it gives CASSIGGATEAFF. The chain recombines TRBV6-6 with TRBJ1-1, with TRBD1 identical over 7 bases. V was clipped by 8 bases and J by 5 bases; unmatched bases: 8. CDR3 size: 13 residues. Germline-derived CDR1 and CDR2 are MNHNY and SVGAGI (reference sequence).

This clone was seen a single time. CDR3 nucleotide sequence: TGTGCCACCAGCCTGGGGACTAGCGGGGAGCAGTACTTC. Amino acids: CATSLGTSGEQYF. The chain is built from TRBV15 and TRBJ2-7, with 12 bases matching TRBD2. Germline CDR1 and CDR2: LNHNV and YYDKDF (reference sequence). V lost 5 bases, J lost 7 bases, and 3 bases stayed unmatched. The CDR3 is 13 residues long.

This chain links TRBV4-1 with TRBJ2-7; a weak D match, TRBD2 (6 bases). The ends were cut back, 4 bases at V and 3 bases at J, with 10 bases in the middle. CDR1 MGHRA and CDR2 YSYEKL come from the germline V gene. The CDR3 loop spans 13 amino acids. The CDR3 nucleotides are TGCGCCAGCAGCCCTACGGGGGTCTACGAGCAGTACTTC. It translates to CASSPTGVYEQYF.

V usage is TRBV5-1 and J usage is TRBJ1-6; 7 bases match TRBD1. This CDR3 region has 15 residues. Losses at the gene ends were 3 bases for V and 8 bases for J; bases not matched to a gene: 8. Germline V gene sequence: CDR1 SGHRS, CDR2 YFSETQ. The CDR3 bases are TGCGCCAGCAGCTCGAGACAGGGCGCTGATTCACCCCTCCACTTT. This gives the protein CASSSRQGADSPLHF.

V usage is TRBV5-1 and J usage is TRBJ2-3; TRBD2 matches 8 bases. With V trimmed by 0 bases and J by 4 bases, 4 bases remained unmatched. The length of the CDR3 is 15 residues. The germline gives CDR1 SGHRS, CDR2 YFSETQ. CDR3 protein: CASSLGRGGSDTQYF. The CDR3 nucleotides are TGCGCCAGCAGCTTGGGCCGGGGGGGCTCAGATACGCAGTATTTT.

The CDR3 reads CASSLGTGETQYF. CDR3 nucleotide sequence: TGCGCCAGCAGCTTGGGGACAGGGGAGACCCAGTACTTC. This chain joins TRBV5-1 and TRBJ2-5, with 8 bases matching TRBD1. Germline-derived CDR1 and CDR2 are SGHRS and YFSETQ. The CDR3 sequence is 13 residues long. Losses at the gene ends were 0 bases for V and 5 bases for J; bases not matched to a gene: 0.

With regard to this clone: One end of the junction fails to match germline, which may point to a read error. The gene calls are TRBV5-1 and TRBJ2-1, with 8 nucleotides matching TRBD1. CDR3 size: 15 residues. Germline CDR1 is SGHRS and CDR2 is YFSETQ. The CDR3 DNA follows: TGCGCCAGCACCTTGTCGGGACAGGAGGTCCATGAGCAGTTCTTC. Amino acids: CASTLSGQEVHEQFF.

V gene TRBV5-4 combines with J gene TRBJ1-3; 7 bases map to TRBD1. Per germline, CDR1 SGHNT and CDR2 YYREEE (reference sequence). This CDR3 has 16 amino acids. V shed 0 bases, J shed 3 bases, and the junction held 6 bases outside the gene matches. CDR3 residues: CASSLEETGIGNTIYF. In nucleotides, the CDR3 is TGTGCCAGCAGCTTGGAAGAGACAGGGATTGGAAACACCATATATTTT.

This rearrangement joins TRBV6-1 to TRBJ1-1, with D hard to call. Germline CDR1 is MNHNS and CDR2 is SASEGT. This CDR3 is 13 amino acids long. Trimming removed 6 bases at V and 0 bases at J, with 8 bases between. CDR3: CASSTGMNTEAFF. The DNA of the CDR3 is TGTGCCAGCAGCACCGGGATGAACACTGAAGCTTTCTTT.

CDR3 in amino acids: CASSLGRHNEQFF. Written as DNA, the CDR3 is TGTGCCAGCAGCTTAGGGAGACACAATGAGCAGTTCTTC. The chain is built from TRBV11-2 and TRBJ2-1; D not certain. The ends were cut back, 1 base at V and 5 bases at J, with 6 bases in the middle. Per germline, CDR1 SGHAT and CDR2 FQNNGV. The CDR3 has 13 residues.

The genes are TRBV27 and TRBJ1-1, with D perhaps TRBD1 (5 bases). Germline V gives CDR1 MNHEY, CDR2 SMNVEV (reference sequence). This CDR3 contains 15 residues. V was cut by 6 bases and J by 5 bases, with 19 bases left in between. The CDR3 protein is CASRPLWGRETEAFF. CDR3 DNA sequence: TGTGCCAGCAGGCCCTTATGGGGGAGGGAAACTGAAGCTTTCTTT.

The CDR3 loop is CASSLSLVREQYF. The CDR3 DNA follows: TGTGCCAGCAGCTTATCTCTTGTGCGGGAGCAGTACTTC. The chain combines TRBV11-1 with TRBJ2-7, with D uncertain. The CDR3 consists of 13 residues. V lost 2 bases and J lost 7, with 12 bases in between. Germline CDR1 is SGHAT and CDR2 is FQDESV (reference sequence).

The rearrangement links TRBV5-1 to TRBJ2-5; D not resolved. V was clipped by 0 bases and J by 5 bases, with 20 bases between them. The CDR3 contains 17 residues. Germline loops: CDR1 SGHRS, CDR2 YFSETQ. Here the CDR3 DNA reads TGCGCCAGCAGCTTGGGGGCCCTGCAGGCCCTTTGGGAGACCCAGTACTTC. It yields the protein CASSLGALQALWETQYF.

The chain employs TRBV30 and TRBJ2-2; D is perhaps TRBD2 (6 bases). CDR1 is GTSNPN, CDR2 SVGIG, per germline (reference sequence). Trimming shortened V by 0 bases and J by 4 bases, and 6 bases separated the two germline ends. CDR3 length: 13 residues. CDR3 bases: TGTGCCTGGAGTGTCGGGGGCACCGGGGAGCTGTTTTTT. It specifies CAWSVGGTGELFF.

The chain links TRBV2 to TRBJ1-1; possible D gene TRBD1, 5 bases. CDR1 is SNHLY, CDR2 FYNNEI, per germline. V was pared by 4 bases and J by 5 bases, with 14 bases between. This CDR3 region has 14 residues. The CDR3 region is CASSGPRVTTEAFF. CDR3 nucleotide sequence: TGTGCCAGCAGTGGCCCCAGGGTTACAACTGAAGCTTTCTTT.

The chain links TRBV9 to TRBJ1-4; D not resolved. The CDR3 is 16 amino acids. Between the trimmed V and J ends, which lost 3 bases and 6 bases, there was a span of 18 bases. Looked up from germline, CDR1 is SGDLS and CDR2 is YYNGEE. The CDR3 loop reads CASSAGRARRDEKLFF. DNA of the CDR3: TGTGCCAGCAGCGCTGGGAGGGCCAGGAGGGATGAAAAACTGTTTTTT.

This chain links TRBV10-3 with TRBJ1-5; D may be TRBD1 (5 bases). The V gene lost 1 base and the J gene lost 4 bases, with 14 bases spanning the gap. This CDR3 is built from 16 residues. The germline V gene has CDR1 ENHRY and CDR2 SYGVKD. This chain's CDR3 is CAISELTEYANQPQHF. The DNA of the CDR3 is TGTGCCATCAGTGAGTTGACAGAATACGCAAATCAGCCCCAGCATTTT.

V gene TRBV23-1 combines with J gene TRBJ1-2; maybe TRBD1 (6 bases). TRBV23-1 is marked as an open reading frame, function uncertain. CDR3 length: 20 residues. V lost 8 bases, J lost 3 bases, and 34 bases lay in between. CDR3 in DNA: TGCGCCAGCCCCAACCCCGAGACAGGCAGGAGATCAGCTTGTGACTATGGCTACACCTTC. It is translated as CASPNPETGRRSACDYGYTF.